The rows below give T cell receptor beta chains drawn from one sample of a study of T cell changes during pregnancy in multiple sclerosis. Libraries were prepared by immunoSEQ multiplex PCR; TCRdb keeps only in-frame clonotypes and omits some of them. The table has some 52,000 clones, 80% to 95% seen once. The specimen comprised CD4+ T cells from peripheral blood mononuclear cells, sampled in the third trimester of pregnancy. Every receptor here comes from a female donor with multiple sclerosis, enrolled in a pregnancy study. Both conserved end residues are part of each CDR3. The D gene is left open where the match is weak. Clone size is not always given. Where it is, it says once, few, many or a class for expanded clones.

V gene	D gene	J gene	clone size	CDR3 protein	CDR3 DNA
TRBV11-3	TRBD1	TRBJ1-2	-	CASSPDTGENDYGYTF	TGTGCCAGCAGCCCCGACACAGGGGAAAACGACTATGGCTACACCTTC
TRBV6-5	TRBD1	TRBJ1-2	-	CASRYRGLGYTF	TGTGCCAGCAGGTACAGGGGGCTTGGCTACACCTTC
TRBV11-2	-	TRBJ1-4	-	CASSGGFNEKLFF	TGTGCCAGCAGCGGTGGCTTCAATGAAAAACTGTTTTTT
TRBV9	-	TRBJ1-3	-	CASSPQGQRAGNTIYF	TGTGCCAGCAGCCCCCAGGGTCAGCGTGCTGGAAACACCATATATTTT
TRBV7-3	TRBD1	TRBJ2-2	once	CASSQRQGIGELFF	TGTGCCAGCAGCCAGAGACAGGGGATCGGGGAGCTGTTTTTT
TRBV19	TRBD1	TRBJ1-5	-	CASSTGTASNQPQHF	TGTGCCAGTAGTACAGGGACAGCTAGCAATCAGCCCCAGCATTTT
TRBV7-6	-	TRBJ2-2	-	CASSSATLGPGELFF	TGTGCCAGCAGCTCTGCCACCCTGGGGCCCGGGGAGCTGTTTTTT
TRBV12-5	-	TRBJ1-3	-	CASGSSLGRGGHSGNTIYF	TGTGCTAGTGGTTCCTCCCTGGGCCGAGGAGGCCACTCTGGAAACACCATATATTTT
TRBV7-3	TRBD2	TRBJ2-5	-	CASSLTGTSGGETQYF	TGTGCCAGCAGCTTAACAGGGACTAGCGGGGGAGAGACCCAGTACTTC
TRBV6-5	-	TRBJ2-7	medium-sized	CASSLRDQRAGYEQYF	TGTGCCAGCAGTTTGAGAGACCAGAGGGCTGGCTACGAGCAGTACTTC
TRBV5-6	-	TRBJ2-5	-	CASSFGSQAETQYF	TGTGCCAGCAGCTTCGGGAGCCAGGCCGAGACCCAGTACTTC
TRBV7-9	-	TRBJ1-3	-	CASSLYEGVDSGNTIYF	TGTGCCAGCAGCTTATACGAGGGGGTAGACTCTGGAAACACCATATATTTT
TRBV19	-	TRBJ1-1	-	CASSTLPGDEAFF	TGTGCCAGTAGTACCCTGCCGGGGGATGAAGCTTTCTTT
TRBV6-1	-	TRBJ1-5	-	CASSEAGGYNQPQHF	TGTGCCAGCAGTGAAGCCGGGGGATACAATCAGCCCCAGCATTTT
TRBV7-2	-	TRBJ2-4	once	CASSLGTPKNIQYF	TGTGCCAGCAGCTTGGGGACACCGAAAAACATTCAGTACTTC
TRBV7-2	TRBD1	TRBJ1-1	-	CASSFAGQGVTEAFF	TGTGCCAGCAGCTTCGCGGGACAGGGGGTTACTGAAGCTTTCTTT
TRBV9	TRBD2	TRBJ2-3	-	CASSVVGLAGADTQYF	TGTGCCAGCAGCGTAGTGGGACTAGCAGGTGCAGATACGCAGTATTTT
TRBV4-3	-	TRBJ2-2	-	CASSQQGGGVGELFF	TGCGCCAGCAGCCAACAAGGTGGAGGGGTCGGGGAGCTGTTTTTT
TRBV18	-	TRBJ1-5	-	CASSPGAGLGPQHF	TGTGCCAGCTCACCGGGCGCAGGATTGGGGCCCCAGCATTTT
TRBV25-1	-	TRBJ1-2	-	CASSDAGYGYTF	TGTGCCAGCAGTGATGCGGGATACGGCTACACCTTC
TRBV29-1	TRBD1	TRBJ2-7	-	CSVGGNRQGNYEQYF	TGCAGCGTTGGGGGGAATCGACAGGGAAACTACGAGCAGTACTTC
TRBV2	-	TRBJ2-1	-	CASSGPPGDNEQFF	TGTGCCAGCAGCGGCCCCCCCGGGGACAATGAGCAGTTCTTC
TRBV5-8	-	TRBJ1-1	-	CASSWYMSRGNTEAFF	TGTGCCAGCAGCTGGTATATGTCTCGGGGGAACACTGAAGCTTTCTTT
TRBV7-3	-	TRBJ2-5	-	CASSWGLQETQYF	TGTGCCAGCAGCTGGGGACTCCAAGAGACCCAGTACTTC
TRBV4-1	TRBD2	TRBJ2-3	-	CASSPWTSGADTQYF	TGCGCCAGCAGCCCTTGGACTAGCGGGGCAGATACGCAGTATTTT
TRBV6-5	-	TRBJ1-3	-	CASSYSTADTIYF	TGTGCCAGCAGTTACTCGACCGCGGACACCATATATTTT
TRBV20-1	-	TRBJ1-1	-	CSAAAGTEAFF	TGCAGTGCTGCCGCGGGGACTGAAGCTTTCTTT
TRBV6-1	-	TRBJ1-2	-	CASSVDSYGYTF	TGTGCCAGCAGTGTCGACAGCTATGGCTACACCTTC
TRBV7-2	-	TRBJ2-1	once	CASSLARGSEQFF	TGTGCCAGCAGCTTAGCGCGGGGATCGGAGCAGTTCTTC
TRBV18	-	TRBJ1-1	once	CASSPPIQLMNTEAFF	TGTGCCAGCTCACCACCGATACAGCTTATGAACACTGAAGCTTTCTTT
TRBV2	TRBD1	TRBJ2-2	once	CASRTGGASGELFF	TGTGCCAGCAGGACAGGGGGGGCCTCCGGGGAGCTGTTTTTT
TRBV12-5	-	TRBJ1-3	few	CASGLVAAGNTIYF	TGTGCTAGTGGTTTGGTGGCAGCTGGAAACACCATATATTTT
TRBV7-9	-	TRBJ1-2	-	CASSLQGGYGYTF	TGTGCCAGCAGCTTGCAAGGGGGCTATGGCTACACCTTC
TRBV29-1	-	TRBJ1-2	-	CSVEDGGLGYTF	TGCAGCGTTGAGGACGGGGGGCTCGGCTACACCTTC
TRBV29-1	TRBD1	TRBJ1-5	-	CSAGQGQGQPQHF	TGCAGCGCCGGACAGGGACAAGGTCAGCCCCAGCATTTT
TRBV7-2	-	TRBJ1-4	-	CASSLAGRAGVGKLFF	TGTGCCAGCAGCTTAGCGGGTCGAGCAGGGGTCGGAAAACTGTTTTTT
TRBV4-3	TRBD1	TRBJ1-2	-	CASSQHLRDRGRGNYGYTF	TGCGCCAGCAGCCAGCATCTCCGGGACAGGGGGCGCGGTAACTATGGCTACACCTTC
TRBV5-1	TRBD2	TRBJ2-5	-	CASSQTSGGYQETQYF	TGCGCCAGCAGCCAGACTAGCGGGGGGTACCAAGAGACCCAGTACTTC
TRBV7-2	TRBD1	TRBJ1-1	-	CASSSLSLTGGRAFF	TGTGCCAGCAGCTCCCTATCCCTGACAGGGGGCAGAGCTTTCTTT
TRBV7-9	TRBD2	TRBJ2-7	-	CASSRIAGGPREQYF	TGTGCCAGCAGCCGAATAGCGGGGGGGCCACGGGAGCAGTACTTC
TRBV6-1	TRBD2	TRBJ2-3	-	CASSVQAGGSDTQYF	TGTGCCAGCAGTGTTCAAGCGGGGGGTTCCGATACGCAGTATTTT
TRBV7-8	TRBD2	TRBJ2-7	-	CASTPGGVREQYF	TGTGCCAGCACCCCGGGGGGGGTTAGAGAGCAGTACTTC
TRBV7-3	TRBD2	TRBJ2-1	-	CASSAIAGAGEQFF	TGTGCCAGTTCTGCGATAGCGGGGGCGGGTGAGCAGTTCTTC
TRBV4-2	-	TRBJ1-1	-	CASRFNRVLTEAFF	TGTGCTAGCAGATTCAACAGGGTCCTCACTGAAGCTTTCTTT
TRBV2	-	TRBJ2-2	-	CASSEAPLARDTGELFF	TGTGCCAGCAGTGAAGCCCCGCTAGCACGAGACACCGGGGAGCTGTTTTTT
TRBV14	-	TRBJ1-5	-	CARIEDRESDQPQHF	TGTGCCCGAATAGAAGACAGAGAGAGTGATCAGCCCCAGCATTTT
TRBV7-2	TRBD1	TRBJ1-2	-	CASSLRTGEYGYTF	TGTGCCAGCAGCCTACGGACAGGGGAATATGGCTACACCTTC
TRBV7-3	-	TRBJ1-2	-	CASSLRAAGYGYTF	TGTGCCAGCAGCTTAAGGGCAGCGGGCTATGGCTACACCTTC
TRBV18	TRBD2	TRBJ2-3	-	CASSPRLAGMGTDTQYF	TGTGCCAGCTCACCACGTCTAGCGGGGATGGGCACAGATACGCAGTATTTT
TRBV6-6	-	TRBJ1-4	-	CASSIVGEKLFF	TGTGCCAGCAGTATTGTGGGCGAAAAACTGTTTTTT
TRBV5-4	-	TRBJ1-6	few	CASRDGGGSYNSPLHF	TGTGCCAGCAGAGACGGGGGAGGGTCCTATAATTCACCCCTCCACTTT
TRBV9	TRBD1	TRBJ2-7	once	CASSPFQGAHEQYF	TGTGCCAGCAGCCCCTTTCAGGGGGCCCACGAGCAGTACTTC
TRBV7-3	-	TRBJ2-3	-	CASSFVLDTQYF	TGTGCCAGCAGCTTTGTCTTAGATACGCAGTATTTT
TRBV15	-	TRBJ2-5	-	CATSRDNLQGTETQYF	TGTGCCACCAGCAGAGATAACTTGCAGGGAACGGAGACCCAGTACTTC
TRBV7-6	TRBD2	TRBJ2-1	once	CASSSATSGGFTRSYNEQFF	TGTGCCAGCAGCAGTGCAACTAGCGGGGGCTTCACACGCTCCTACAATGAGCAGTTCTTC
TRBV6-5	-	TRBJ1-6	-	CASSYGGRVDSPLHF	TGTGCCAGCAGTTACGGGGGGAGGGTCGACTCACCCCTCCACTTT
TRBV28	TRBD1	TRBJ1-5	-	CASSPGTGNQPQHF	TGTGCCAGCAGTCCAGGGACAGGCAATCAGCCCCAGCATTTT
TRBV9	-	TRBJ2-3	-	CASTLTHALGDTQYF	TGTGCCAGTACATTGACCCACGCTCTAGGAGATACGCAGTATTTT
TRBV6-5	-	TRBJ1-1	-	CASSRGQTNEAFF	TGTGCCAGCAGCAGGGGCCAGACGAATGAAGCTTTCTTT